A single sample gave rise to the 26 T cell receptor beta chains below, sequenced in a study of blood T cells in healthy people across ages. Together with a sample-barcoded 5' primer, a J-beta primer mix was included in a second PCR lasting roughly 7 to 11 cycles. MiXCR, applied by TCRdb to the 5' RACE reads, yields one record per CDR3 protein. The sample lists about 730,000 distinct CDR3 sequences, about 42% occurring once. The source material was blood. These receptors originate from a woman aged 60-75 years in good health.

V and J are TRBV5-1 and TRBJ1-2; weak D call: TRBD1 (5 bases). V lost 4 bases, J lost 4 bases, and 17 bases lay in between. The CDR3 is 15 amino acids. The germline CDR1 and CDR2 sequences are SGHRS and YFSETQ. DNA for the CDR3: TGCGCCAGCAGCATCGATTCCGGGACGGCCTATGGCTACACCTTC. This translates into CASSIDSGTAYGYTF.

V and J are TRBV12-3 or TRBV12-4 and TRBJ1-2, with TRBD1 as a possible D gene (5 bases). The CDR3 totals 15 residues. V gave up 6 bases and J gave up 7 bases, with 21 bases separating them. The CDR3 sequence is CASSLRDSPSGGYTF. CDR3 bases: TGTGCCAGCAGCCTCCGGGACTCCCCCTCGGGTGGCTACACCTTC.

The gene calls are TRBV6-5 and TRBJ2-5; 9 bases align to TRBD2. The CDR3 is made up of 16 amino acids. Germline values: CDR1 MNHEY, CDR2 SVGAGI. J lost 4 bases, V lost 0 bases, and 6 bases had no gene match. The CDR3 sequence: CASSYSVAGVRETQYF. CDR3 bases: TGTGCCAGCAGTTACTCGGTAGCGGGGGTTCGAGAGACCCAGTACTTC.

The chain has TRBV5-1 and TRBJ2-5, with 10 positions matching TRBD2. Judging by the DNA end, TRBJ2-7 fits better; the J call may be wrong. Germline assignment: CDR1 SGHRS and CDR2 YFSETQ. This CDR3 is 15 amino acids long. In nucleotides, the CDR3 is TGCGCCAGCAGCAGAACTAGCGGGGCCGTCAACGAGCAGTACTTC. As protein: CASSRTSGAVNEQYF.

The V and J genes are TRBV20-1 and TRBJ1-2; no reliable D call. Germline V gives CDR1 DFQATT, CDR2 SNEGSKA (reference sequence). V was cut by 0 bases and J by 0 bases, with 11 bases left in between. The CDR3 loop spans 15 amino acids. CDR3 sequence: CSARDHALANYGYTF. Written as DNA, the CDR3 is TGCAGTGCTAGAGATCACGCGTTAGCTAACTATGGCTACACCTTC.

The chain carries TRBV11-2 and TRBJ2-3, with a possible D match to TRBD2 (6 bases). Germline V gives CDR1 SGHAT, CDR2 FQNNGV. Trimming stripped 5 bases from V and 3 bases from J, with 18 bases between. The CDR3 extends over 16 amino acids. Here the CDR3 DNA reads TGTGCCAGCAGCGCCAAGCCGGGACTGAGAACAGATACGCAGTATTTT. It encodes CASSAKPGLRTDTQYF. The whole variable domain, remainder taken from reference TRBV11-2 and TRBJ2-3, is EAGVAQSPRYKIIEKRQSVAFWCNPISGHATLYWYQQILGQGPKLLIQFQNNGVVDDSQLPKDRFSAERLKGVDSTLKIQPAKLEDSAVYLCASSAKPGLRTDTQYFGPGTRLTVL.

This clonotype was seen a single time. A much larger clone sits a single nucleotide away, making a read error possible. This chain uses TRBV20-1 with TRBJ2-7, with D possibly called TRBD1 or TRBD2 (5 bases each). The CDR3 sequence is 16 residues long. V lost 0 bases, J lost 7 bases, and 22 bases lay in between. CDR1 and CDR2 from the germline V gene are DFQATT and SNEGSKA (reference sequence). The CDR3 reads CSARDFTGQLVNEQYF. The CDR3 DNA follows: TGCAGTGCTAGAGATTTCACGGGGCAGCTTGTTAATGAGCAGTACTTC.

This clonotype showed up just a few times. The gene calls are TRBV25-1 and TRBJ1-2; 8 nucleotides match TRBD1. The CDR3 sequence is 13 residues long. The germline CDR1 and CDR2 sequences are MGHDK and SYGVNS. V lost 6 bases, J lost 2 bases, and 2 bases stayed unmatched. The CDR3 DNA follows: TGTGCCAGCAGGGACAGGGAAAACTATGGCTACACCTTC. Its translation is CASRDRENYGYTF.

The genes are TRBV7-2 and TRBJ2-3; a possible D gene is TRBD2 (5 bases). The CDR3 has 14 residues. The germline V and J ends were trimmed by 1 base and 3 bases, with 8 bases remaining between them. The germline CDR1 and CDR2 sequences are SGHTA and FQGNSA. For the CDR3, the DNA is TGTGCCAGCAGCTTAGGGGAGATAACAGATACGCAGTATTTT. This sequence encodes CASSLGEITDTQYF.

This clonotype was picked up many times. The chain is built from TRBV5-5 and TRBJ2-7; weak D call: TRBD2 (5 bases). Germline V gives CDR1 SGHKS, CDR2 YYEKEE (reference sequence). This CDR3 spans 15 amino acids. Trimming took 1 base from V and 3 from J, leaving 14 bases between them. CDR3 sequence: CASSLIDPDYYEQYF. Written as DNA, the CDR3 is TGTGCCAGCAGCTTGATCGACCCAGACTACTACGAGCAGTACTTC.

The gene calls are TRBV7-2 and TRBJ1-2; D remains unclear. CDR1 SGHTA and CDR2 FQGNSA come from the germline V gene. CDR3 length: 15 residues. V lost 5 bases, J lost 1 base, and 14 bases lay in between. CDR3 DNA: TGTGCCAGCAGCCCCGTGCCGGGAAGTAACTATGGCTACACCTTC. It encodes CASSPVPGSNYGYTF.

This clonotype was detected a few times. The chain employs TRBV30 and TRBJ2-5; D is ambiguous. CDR1 and CDR2 from the germline V gene are GTSNPN and SVGIG (reference sequence). The CDR3 runs 13 residues. The ends were cut back, 0 bases at V and 2 bases at J, with 7 bases in the middle. CDR3 region: CAWSVNLQETQYF. DNA of the CDR3: TGTGCCTGGAGTGTAAACCTGCAAGAGACCCAGTACTTC.

The gene calls are TRBV9 and TRBJ2-7; 7 bases agree with TRBD1. This CDR3 has 15 amino acids. V gave up 0 bases and J gave up 1 base; unmatched junction bases: 4. Per germline, CDR1 SGDLS and CDR2 YYNGEE. CDR3 in amino acids: CASSVGQGVSYEQYF. Written as DNA, the CDR3 is TGTGCCAGCAGCGTAGGTCAGGGGGTTTCCTACGAGCAGTACTTC.

The chain joins TRBV3-1 to TRBJ1-5; a possible D gene is TRBD1 (6 bases). V shed 2 bases and J shed 7 bases, with 18 bases lying between them. CDR1 is LGHDT, CDR2 YNNKEL, per germline (reference sequence). This CDR3 spans 16 amino acids. This CDR3 is CASSQFFTGRGQPQHF. The CDR3 nucleotides are TGTGCCAGCAGCCAATTTTTCACAGGGAGGGGACAGCCCCAGCATTTT.

This chain joins TRBV6-6 and TRBJ1-1; D call uncertain. Germline V lookup: CDR1 MNHNY, CDR2 SVGAGI (reference sequence). V gave up 10 bases and J gave up 5 bases, with 17 bases separating them. CDR3 size: 13 residues. The CDR3 spells CANRRENWTEAFF. The CDR3 DNA sequence: TGTGCCAACAGAAGGGAAAATTGGACTGAAGCTTTCTTT.

This clonotype appeared a few times. The chain couples TRBV4-1 to TRBJ2-7; 9 nucleotides match TRBD2. The closer fit of TRBJ2-5 to the DNA end suggests the J call may be wrong. The CDR3 has 16 residues. The germline CDR1 and CDR2 sequences are MGHRA and YSYEKL. The CDR3 reads CASSQGLAGMVETQYF. CDR3 coding DNA: TGCGCCAGCAGCCAAGGGCTAGCGGGGATGGTGGAGACCCAGTACTTC.

The V call is TRBV25-1, the J call TRBJ2-1; tentatively, D is TRBD1 (6 bases). The length of the CDR3 is 12 residues. Germline V lookup: CDR1 MGHDK, CDR2 SYGVNS. Trimming shortened V by 11 bases and J by 6 bases, and 14 bases separated the two germline ends. The CDR3 region has the DNA TGTGCCTGCGGATACAGGGCCAATGAGCAGTTCTTC. Its protein is CACGYRANEQFF.

This clonotype was observed a handful of times. This chain links TRBV7-2 with TRBJ2-2, with 10 positions matching TRBD2. The length of the CDR3 is 19 residues. Trimming took 5 bases from V and 3 from J; bases not matched to a gene: 15. The germline gives CDR1 SGHTA, CDR2 FQGNSA. CDR3 sequence: CASSPRGLAGVIDTGELFF. CDR3 coding DNA: TGTGCCAGCAGCCCAAGAGGCCTAGCGGGAGTCATTGACACCGGGGAGCTGTTTTTT.

Concerning this clonotype itself: This sequence may be a read error, since a much larger clone differs from it by one base. This chain joins TRBV24-1 and TRBJ2-4, with D possibly called TRBD1 or TRBD2 (5 bases each). The length of the CDR3 is 12 residues. Trimming took 3 bases from V and 13 from J, leaving 12 bases between them. Per germline, CDR1 KGHDR and CDR2 SFDVKD. CDR3 nucleotide sequence: TGTGCCACCAGTGATAGAGGGGATGAGCAGTACTTC. Amino acids: CATSDRGDEQYF.

In this sample, this clonotype turned up a few times. The chain couples TRBV24-1 to TRBJ2-7; D gene ambiguous. The V gene's germline CDR1 is KGHDR and CDR2 SFDVKD. This CDR3 is 12 amino acids long. The ends were cut back, 7 bases at V and 5 bases at J, with 11 bases in the middle. The CDR3 sequence: CATSPFGHEQYF. Written as DNA, the CDR3 is TGTGCCACCAGCCCTTTCGGCCACGAGCAGTACTTC.

Concerning this clonotype itself: This could be a read error, since a much larger clone is one nucleotide away. The rearrangement joins TRBV6-2 or TRBV6-3 to TRBJ2-7; D is unresolved. This CDR3 region has 13 residues. Germline V CDR1 and CDR2: MNHEY, SVGEGT. CDR3 DNA sequence: TGTGCCGGCAGTTACTCGAAGTCGAACGAGCAGTACTTC. Protein: CAGSYSKSNEQYF.

V usage is TRBV7-9 and J usage is TRBJ1-2; maybe TRBD1 (6 bases). Germline CDR1 SEHNR, CDR2 FQNEAQ (reference sequence). This CDR3 has 15 residues. V lost 0 bases and J lost 6, with 14 bases in between. CDR3 bases: TGTGCCAGCAGCTTAGCGGGTGCAGGGGCGAATGGCTACACCTTC. Translating it yields CASSLAGAGANGYTF.

This clonotype was counted at least ten times. The rearrangement joins TRBV9 to TRBJ2-5, with 8 bases that match TRBD2. The germline V gene encodes CDR1 SGDLS and CDR2 YYNGEE. Unmatched junction bases numbered 0, after V lost 0 bases and J lost 2 bases. This CDR3 is built from 14 residues. The CDR3 DNA sequence: TGTGCCAGCAGCGTAGCGGGAGGGCAAGAGACCCAGTACTTC. As protein: CASSVAGGQETQYF.

This clonotype was counted only a few times. The chain is built from TRBV5-8 and TRBJ2-3; the D is unclear. Germline V CDR1 and CDR2: SGHTS, YDEGEE. CDR3 size: 12 residues. The V end lost 5 bases, the J end lost 4 bases, and 8 bases lay between the germline ends. CDR3 sequence: CASRHSPDTQYF. CDR3 sequence (DNA): TGTGCCAGCAGACATTCCCCAGATACGCAGTATTTT.

This clonotype was detected a few times. This sequence joins TRBV20-1 and TRBJ2-3; no clear D. V lost 6 bases and J 5 bases, leaving 12 bases between the germline ends. Germline V gives CDR1 DFQATT, CDR2 SNEGSKA (reference sequence). The CDR3 runs 12 residues. CDR3 protein: CSALLIVDTQYF. CDR3 DNA sequence: TGCAGTGCCCTCCTCATTGTAGATACGCAGTATTTT.

The genes are TRBV9 and TRBJ2-3; TRBD2 aligns across 12 bases. The V gene's germline CDR1 is SGDLS and CDR2 YYNGEE. CDR3 size: 18 residues. V gave up 0 bases and J gave up 5 bases; unmatched junction bases: 10. The CDR3 DNA sequence: TGTGCCAGCAGCGTAGTATCTAGCGGGAGGGCCGGGGGAGATACGCAGTATTTT. Protein product: CASSVVSSGRAGGDTQYF. Complete variable domain (other parts from reference TRBV9 and TRBJ2-3): DSGVTQTPKHLITATGQRVTLRCSPRSGDLSVYWYQQSLDQGLQFLIQYYNGEERAKGNILERFSAQQFPDLHSELNLSSLELGDSALYFCASSVVSSGRAGGDTQYFGPGTRLTVL.